The 27 T cell receptor beta chains in this list originate from one sample, sequenced in a study of blood T cell repertoires in COVID-19. TCRdb keeps only in-frame clones here, not all; method: immunoSEQ multiplex PCR. Found here are approximately 260,000 clones, roughly 84% of them singletons; the top ten hold about 3%. Sequences were obtained from PBMCs or T cells enriched from blood (not recorded which). These receptors originate from a man aged 45-65 years who had recovered from COVID-19.

The chain couples TRBV11-3 to TRBJ1-2; D perhaps matches TRBD1 (6 bases). Trimming pared 5 bases from V and 8 bases from J, leaving 21 bases between. The CDR3 has 15 residues. Germline V lookup: CDR1 SGHNT, CDR2 YENEEA. Written as DNA, the CDR3 is TGTGCCAGCAGCCAGAGCACAGGGAGAAATCCGGGCTACACCTTC. This sequence encodes CASSQSTGRNPGYTF. Full variable domain (remainder filled in from reference TRBV11-3 and TRBJ1-2): EAGVVQSPRYKIIEKKQPVAFWCNPISGHNTLYWYLQNLGQGPELLIRYENEEAVDDSQLPKDRFSAERLKGVDSTLKIQPAELGDSAVYLCASSQSTGRNPGYTFGSGTRLTVV.

The chain recombines TRBV5-6 with TRBJ2-7; tentatively, D is TRBD1 (5 bases). V was pared by 0 bases and J by 2 bases, with 18 bases between. The CDR3 totals 17 residues. Germline V gene sequence: CDR1 SGHDT, CDR2 YYEEEE. The CDR3 nucleotides read TGTGCCAGCAGCTTGGCCGGCGACAGCCACCCGGCCTACGAGCAGTACTTC. Translation gives CASSLAGDSHPAYEQYF.

This sequence joins TRBV24-1 and TRBJ2-2; TRBD1 agrees at 9 bases. Per the germline V gene, CDR1 is KGHDR and CDR2 is SFDVKD. The CDR3 covers 17 residues. With 1 base clipped from V and 6 bases from J, the junction kept 8 bases outside the gene matches. CDR3 nucleotides: TGTGCCACCAGTGATTTCTGGGGACAGGGTATCCCCGGGGAGCTGTTTTTT. This translates into CATSDFWGQGIPGELFF.

J is TRBJ1-1 and V is TRBV6-1, with D maybe TRBD1 (5 bases). The V end lost 2 bases, the J end lost 11 bases, and 15 bases lay between the germline ends. The CDR3 is 13 amino acids. CDR1 is MNHNS, CDR2 SASEGT, per germline. In nucleotides, the CDR3 is TGTGCCAGCAGTGAAATGGGGGGGGGAAGGGCTTTCTTT. The encoded protein is CASSEMGGGRAFF.

Here the CDR3 reads CASGPPGGTDTQYF. In nucleotides, the CDR3 is TGTGCCAGCGGCCCTCCCGGGGGCACAGATACGCAGTATTTT. V and J are TRBV6-6 and TRBJ2-3, with a tentative D call TRBD2 (5 bases). V was pared by 8 bases and J by 1 base, with 13 bases between. This CDR3 region has 14 residues. Germline CDR1 and CDR2: MNHNY and SVGAGI (reference sequence).

This clone came up once. V gene TRBV5-5 combines with J gene TRBJ1-5; 8 bases line up with TRBD1. The ends lost 4 bases at V and 4 bases at J; junction bases unmatched: 7. The CDR3 spans 15 residues. The germline V gene encodes CDR1 SGHKS and CDR2 YYEKEE (reference sequence). The CDR3 coding sequence is TGTGCCAGCAGCGGGGTAGACAGGGGAAATCAGCCCCAGCATTTT. It encodes CASSGVDRGNQPQHF.

Of note for this clone: Relative to the germline gene, one junction end is altered; a read error may explain this. This sequence joins TRBV7-7 and TRBJ2-1; 7 bases are a match to TRBD2. Germline lookup yields CDR1 SSHAT and CDR2 FNYEAQ (reference sequence). CDR3 length equals 16 residues. CDR3 region: CASSPPGPRGVNEQFF. DNA for the CDR3: TGTGCTAGCAGCCCGCCGGGTCCCCGGGGGGTGAATGAGCAGTTCTTC.

Only one count was recorded for this clone. The chain is built from TRBV9 and TRBJ1-3; the D is unclear. The germline gives CDR1 SGDLS, CDR2 YYNGEE. V lost 2 bases, J lost 3 bases, and 9 bases lay in between. CDR3 length: 14 amino acids. The CDR3 DNA reads as TGTGCCAGCAGCGTGCGGGATGGTGGAAACACCATATATTTT. It is translated as CASSVRDGGNTIYF.

V usage is TRBV19 and J usage is TRBJ1-2; D is perhaps TRBD1 (6 bases). V was trimmed by 3 bases and J by 1 base, leaving 18 bases between them. Germline CDR1 reads LNHDA; CDR2 reads SQIVND (reference sequence). The CDR3 length is 17 residues. The CDR3 sequence: CASSMTRGAGVNYGYTF. CDR3 sequence (DNA): TGTGCCAGTAGTATGACTCGAGGGGCAGGGGTTAACTATGGCTACACCTTC.

The chain carries TRBV9 and TRBJ2-2; perhaps TRBD2 as D (6 bases). V lost 5 bases, J lost 0 bases, and 14 bases lay in between. Germline CDR1 reads SGDLS; CDR2 reads YYNGEE. This CDR3 comprises 16 residues. As DNA, the CDR3 is TGTGCCAGCAGTTCTCCCGCGGGAACGAACACCGGGGAGCTGTTTTTT. Its protein product is CASSSPAGTNTGELFF.

The chain links TRBV4-1 to TRBJ2-6; D remains ambiguous. Germline V gene data show CDR1 as MGHRA and CDR2 as YSYEKL. The CDR3 length is 15 residues. Between the trimmed V and J ends, which lost 9 bases and 3 bases, there was a span of 15 bases. CDR3 in amino acids: CASTAGALGANVLTF. CDR3 coding DNA: TGCGCCAGTACCGCCGGAGCTCTTGGGGCCAACGTCCTGACTTTC.

The chain joins TRBV11-2 to TRBJ2-5, with 7 positions matching TRBD1. Trimming at V came to 7 bases and at J to 0 bases, leaving 5 bases not matched to a gene. This CDR3 region has 14 residues. The germline V gene has CDR1 SGHAT and CDR2 FQNNGV. As DNA, the CDR3 is TGTGCCAGCACTACGGGACAGTACCAAGAGACCCAGTACTTC. Translation gives CASTTGQYQETQYF.

J is TRBJ1-1 and V is TRBV13; TRBD1 is a possible D gene (5 bases). The CDR3 has 13 amino acids. Germline lookup yields CDR1 PRHDT and CDR2 FYEKMQ (reference sequence). V dropped 5 bases and J dropped 5 bases, with 12 bases sitting between them. The CDR3 spells CASSPGRTTEAFF. The CDR3 bases are TGTGCCAGCAGCCCCGGGAGGACAACTGAAGCTTTCTTT.

This chain links TRBV27 with TRBJ2-5; maybe TRBD2 (5 bases). Germline loops: CDR1 MNHEY, CDR2 SMNVEV (reference sequence). The CDR3 runs 12 residues. Trimming pared 5 bases from V and 5 bases from J, leaving 9 bases between. The CDR3 DNA reads TGTGCCAGCAGTCTCCCGGGGGAGACCCAGTACTTC. Its protein is CASSLPGETQYF.

The J gene is TRBJ1-5, the V gene TRBV5-5, with D perhaps matching TRBD1 (5 bases). This CDR3 region has 15 residues. The germline gives CDR1 SGHKS, CDR2 YYEKEE (reference sequence). The ends were cut back, 4 bases at V and 6 bases at J, with 17 bases in the middle. The CDR3 reads CASSRDGGGAQPQHF. The CDR3 DNA reads TGTGCCAGCAGCCGGGACGGCGGAGGGGCTCAGCCCCAGCATTTT.

This chain links TRBV4-2 with TRBJ2-3; weak D call: TRBD2 (5 bases). Deletions cut 3 bases from V and 1 base from J, with 5 bases between. This CDR3 has 13 amino acids. Germline assignment: CDR1 LGHNA and CDR2 YNFKEQ. The CDR3 region is CASSHSGTDTQYF. The CDR3 coding sequence is TGTGCCAGCAGCCATAGCGGCACAGATACGCAGTATTTT.

Of note for this clone: The junction does not match germline at one end; this may be a read error. This chain joins TRBV7-7 and TRBJ2-2; D is undetermined. Germline V gene data show CDR1 as SSHAT and CDR2 as FNYEAQ (reference sequence). The CDR3 has 13 amino acids. CDR3 in DNA: TGTGCTAGCAGAGAACCGGACACCGGGGAGCTGTTTTTT. This sequence encodes CASREPDTGELFF.

The chain recombines TRBV24-1 with TRBJ1-4, with 7 bases aligning to TRBD1. Trimming removed 4 bases from V and 5 bases from J; junction bases left unmatched: 6. CDR1 and CDR2 (germline): KGHDR, SFDVKD. The CDR3 extends over 15 amino acids. CDR3 DNA sequence: TGTGCCACCAGTGAAACAGGGGCCGCAAATGAAAAACTGTTTTTT. It encodes CATSETGAANEKLFF.

J is TRBJ1-4 and V is TRBV29-1; 7 bases fit TRBD1. J was trimmed by 4 bases and V by 5 bases; bases with no gene match: 10. The CDR3 has 15 residues. Germline-derived CDR1 and CDR2 are SQVTM and ANQGSEA. CDR3 sequence (DNA): TGCAGCGTTAAAGGGACAGTACAGAATAATGAAAAACTGTTTTTT. Its protein product is CSVKGTVQNNEKLFF.

The chain employs TRBV28 and TRBJ1-2; D unresolved. In germline, CDR1 is MDHEN, CDR2 SYDVKM. This CDR3 comprises 13 residues. Between the trimmed V and J ends, which lost 7 bases and 0 bases, there was a span of 9 bases. The DNA of the CDR3 is TGTGCCAGCACCCGTCTTACTAACTATGGCTACACCTTC. Amino acids: CASTRLTNYGYTF.

V and J are TRBV12-3 or TRBV12-4 and TRBJ2-5; D unresolved. Trimming took 6 bases from V and 5 from J, leaving 13 bases between them. The CDR3 is 13 amino acids. CDR3 amino acids: CASSLTRWETQYF. The DNA of the CDR3 is TGTGCCAGCAGCCTTACGAGATGGGAGACCCAGTACTTC.

The rearrangement uses TRBV14 and TRBJ1-2, with D maybe TRBD1 (5 bases). Trimming cost V 1 base and J 2 bases, with 14 bases left between them. Germline V gene data show CDR1 as SGHDN and CDR2 as FVKESK. The CDR3 totals 16 residues. The CDR3 nucleotides read TGTGCCAGCAGCCAAGTAGGCGGACACTCGAACTATGGCTACACCTTC. As protein: CASSQVGGHSNYGYTF.

This chain joins TRBV5-1 and TRBJ2-7; 7 nucleotides line up with TRBD2. The CDR3 spans 15 residues. CDR1 is SGHRS and CDR2 is YFSETQ in the germline V gene. The junction had 6 bases not matched to a gene; V was cut back by 0 bases and J by 3 bases. The CDR3 sequence is CASSLALGEGYEQYF. CDR3 nucleotides: TGCGCCAGCAGCTTGGCCTTGGGGGAGGGCTACGAGCAGTACTTC.

V and J are TRBV7-2 and TRBJ1-2; 11 nucleotides agree with TRBD1. The V gene end was trimmed by 5 bases and the J gene end by 7 bases; junction bases not matched to a gene: 6. CDR1 is SGHTA and CDR2 is FQGNSA in the germline V gene. The CDR3 extends over 14 amino acids. In DNA, the CDR3 is TGTGCCAGCAGCACCGGACAGGGGGCACTTGGCTACACCTTC. Translation: CASSTGQGALGYTF.

This clone was counted a few times. This chain links TRBV5-1 with TRBJ1-2; 9 positions agree with TRBD1. Germline V gene lookup returns CDR1 SGHRS and CDR2 YFSETQ. Trimming at V came to 4 bases and at J to 6 bases, leaving 7 bases not matched to a gene. The CDR3 consists of 14 residues. In DNA, the CDR3 is TGCGCCAGCAGCATTGGGACAGGGCCACATGGCTACACCTTC. It encodes CASSIGTGPHGYTF.

The CDR3 DNA reads as TGTGCCAGCAGCAAAGACCTGGGAGCGCCTCTCCCGAGCTCCTACGAGCAGTACTTC. Protein sequence: CASSKDLGAPLPSSYEQYF. The chain recombines TRBV21-1 with TRBJ2-7; TRBD2, as called in the table, went unchecked against the DNA. TRBV21-1 is listed as a pseudogene. The CDR3 totals 19 residues.

This clone was seen more than once but under ten times. The gene calls are TRBV5-1 and TRBJ2-7; 11 positions agree with TRBD2. The V gene's germline CDR1 is SGHRS and CDR2 YFSETQ. V shed 0 bases, J shed 5 bases, and the junction held 4 bases outside the gene matches. The CDR3 has 15 residues. CDR3 in amino acids: CASSLALTSGDEQYF. The CDR3 bases are TGCGCCAGCAGCTTGGCCTTGACTAGCGGGGACGAGCAGTACTTC.